This is a list of T cell receptor beta chains from one sample in a study of T cell changes during pregnancy in multiple sclerosis. Libraries were prepared by immunoSEQ multiplex PCR; TCRdb keeps only in-frame clonotypes and omits some of them. The sample has tens of thousands of clones, 90% to 95% seen once. The specimen comprised peripheral blood, sampled in the first trimester of pregnancy. The receptors come from a female donor with multiple sclerosis, enrolled in a pregnancy study. Each CDR3 is given with its conserved first and last residue. A D gene is named only where the DNA matches it firmly. Size values are once, few and many counts, or a class for expanded clones, and some rows have none.

D gene	V gene	clone size	J gene	CDR3 protein	CDR3 DNA
.	TRBV28	.	TRBJ2-7	CASSRPQGYEQYF	TGTGCCAGCAGCCGACCACAGGGCTACGAGCAGTACTTC
.	TRBV15	.	TRBJ2-2	CATSSQVAGELFF	TGTGCCACCAGCAGTCAGGTTGCCGGGGAGCTGTTTTTT
TRBD1	TRBV29-1	.	TRBJ2-7	CSVEDYGTGFEQYF	TGCAGCGTTGAAGATTATGGGACAGGGTTCGAGCAGTACTTC
TRBD2	TRBV19	.	TRBJ2-1	CASSIRTSGRDEQFF	TGTGCCAGTAGTATAAGGACTAGCGGGAGAGATGAGCAGTTCTTC
TRBD1	TRBV12-5	.	TRBJ2-7	CASGQGQLRREQYF	TGTGCTAGTGGCCAGGGACAGCTAAGACGAGAGCAGTACTTC
TRBD2	TRBV19	.	TRBJ2-5	CASSGSGLAGVETQYF	TGTGCCAGTAGTGGCTCGGGACTAGCGGGGGTAGAGACCCAGTACTTC
TRBD2	TRBV29-1	few	TRBJ2-1	CSVDGSGIVNEQFF	TGCAGCGTTGATGGTAGCGGGATAGTGAATGAGCAGTTCTTC
.	TRBV9	.	TRBJ1-2	CASSPDRANYGYTF	TGTGCCAGCAGCCCGGACAGAGCTAACTATGGCTACACCTTC
TRBD2	TRBV11-2	.	TRBJ2-7	CASSLGLAGNYEQYF	TGTGCCAGCAGCCTTGGACTAGCGGGAAACTACGAGCAGTACTTC
.	TRBV9	.	TRBJ1-1	CASSVDGDNEAFF	TGTGCCAGCAGCGTAGATGGAGATAATGAAGCTTTCTTT
TRBD1	TRBV5-1	.	TRBJ1-1	CASKVDRGLTEAFF	TGCGCCAGCAAGGTAGACAGGGGGCTCACTGAAGCTTTCTTT
TRBD1	TRBV10-3	.	TRBJ2-6	CAIRPGQGESGANVLTF	TGTGCCATCAGGCCGGGACAGGGAGAGTCTGGGGCCAACGTCCTGACTTTC
.	TRBV5-1	.	TRBJ2-2	CASSLHRLKGTGELFF	TGCGCCAGCAGCCTACACAGGTTAAAGGGCACCGGGGAGCTGTTTTTT
.	TRBV9	few	TRBJ2-1	CASSVTPSYNEQFF	TGTGCCAGCAGCGTAACTCCCTCCTACAATGAGCAGTTCTTC
.	TRBV27	.	TRBJ1-5	CASSLGGRGLSQPQHF	TGTGCCAGCAGTTTAGGGGGCAGGGGATTAAGTCAGCCCCAGCATTTT
.	TRBV9	.	TRBJ2-7	CASSSLGGDEQYF	TGTGCCAGCAGCTCCCTGGGCGGGGACGAGCAGTACTTC
.	TRBV28	.	TRBJ2-7	CASSSGQGRYEQYF	TGTGCCAGCAGTTCCGGACAAGGGAGGTACGAGCAGTACTTC
TRBD1	TRBV28	.	TRBJ2-5	CASSLQTGSQETQYF	TGTGCCAGCAGCCTCCAGACAGGGTCCCAAGAGACCCAGTACTTC
.	TRBV5-5	once	TRBJ1-3	CASSPQGKGNTIYF	TGTGCCAGCAGCCCCCAGGGAAAAGGAAACACCATATATTTT
.	TRBV9	.	TRBJ2-1	CASSATSQYNEQFF	TGTGCCAGCAGCGCAACGAGTCAATACAATGAGCAGTTCTTC
.	TRBV5-1	.	TRBJ2-2	CASSLKSVNTGELFF	TGCGCCAGCAGCTTGAAGTCAGTCAACACCGGGGAGCTGTTTTTT
.	TRBV7-9	.	TRBJ2-2	CASSSRPGNTGELFF	TGTGCCAGCAGCTCCCGCCCAGGGAACACCGGGGAGCTGTTTTTT
TRBD2	TRBV11-1	.	TRBJ2-5	CASSWGGRRGGEETQYF	TGTGCCAGCAGCTGGGGGGGACGGCGGGGTGGAGAAGAGACCCAGTACTTC
.	TRBV4-1	many	TRBJ2-7	CASSQGASFYEQYF	TGCGCCAGCAGCCAAGGAGCGTCTTTCTACGAGCAGTACTTC
.	TRBV25-1	.	TRBJ2-3	CASSEYTPLAYTDTQYF	TGTGCCAGCAGTGAATATACCCCCCTAGCCTACACAGATACGCAGTATTTT
.	TRBV27	.	TRBJ1-1	CASSLAGGGSTEAFF	TGTGCCAGCAGTTTAGCTGGGGGCGGGAGCACTGAAGCTTTCTTT
.	TRBV15	.	TRBJ1-5	CATSRGTGPQPQHF	TGTGCCACCAGCAGGGGTACAGGGCCTCAGCCCCAGCATTTT
TRBD1	TRBV10-3	.	TRBJ1-2	CAIRPGQGQGGAYGYTF	TGTGCCATCAGGCCGGGACAGGGGCAGGGTGGGGCCTATGGCTACACCTTC
.	TRBV7-7	.	TRBJ2-2	CASSPHMTGELFF	TGTGCCAGCAGCCCCCACATGACCGGGGAGCTGTTTTTT
TRBD2	TRBV28	.	TRBJ2-1	CASSPSPGLGGLKLDEQFF	TGTGCCAGCAGCCCAAGCCCCGGACTAGGTGGGTTGAAGTTGGATGAGCAGTTCTTC
.	TRBV11-1	once	TRBJ2-1	CASSPEGTVYEQFF	TGTGCCAGCAGCCCGGAGGGGACAGTGTATGAGCAGTTCTTC
TRBD2	TRBV5-1	.	TRBJ2-5	CASSHRTSGTGETQYF	TGCGCCAGCAGCCATAGGACTAGCGGGACTGGAGAGACCCAGTACTTC
.	TRBV5-4	.	TRBJ1-1	CASSLGGPEAFF	TGTGCCAGCAGCCTAGGAGGGCCTGAAGCTTTCTTT
.	TRBV5-4	.	TRBJ1-2	CASRSGLSLNGYTF	TGTGCCAGCAGGTCGGGACTTTCCCTAAATGGCTACACCTTC
.	TRBV5-1	.	TRBJ2-3	CASSPLLRGLTDTQYF	TGCGCCAGCAGCCCTTTACTGCGGGGACTCACAGATACGCAGTATTTT
TRBD2	TRBV7-7	.	TRBJ2-5	CASSFQLAGQETQYF	TGTGCCAGCAGCTTCCAGCTAGCGGGCCAAGAGACCCAGTACTTC
.	TRBV11-1	.	TRBJ2-7	CASSNRDTKTYEQYF	TGTGCCAGCAGCAACCGGGACACCAAAACCTACGAGCAGTACTTC
.	TRBV2	.	TRBJ1-5	CASRGREGQSNQPQHF	TGTGCCAGCAGGGGGAGGGAGGGCCAATCCAATCAGCCCCAGCATTTT
.	TRBV30	.	TRBJ1-2	CASTEGYGYTF	TGTGCCTCGACAGAAGGATATGGCTACACCTTC
TRBD1	TRBV19	.	TRBJ1-2	CASMRGREFGYTF	TGTGCCAGTATGAGGGGGCGCGAATTTGGCTACACCTTC
.	TRBV2	once	TRBJ2-7	CASTSDSLGEQYF	TGTGCCAGCACTTCGGACAGTTTGGGGGAGCAGTACTTC
TRBD1	TRBV7-9	.	TRBJ2-7	CASSRGQGIGEQYF	TGTGCCAGCAGCCGCGGACAGGGTATCGGAGAGCAGTACTTC
TRBD1	TRBV20-1	.	TRBJ2-2	CSAAGGGELFF	TGCAGTGCTGCAGGGGGCGGGGAGCTGTTTTTT
TRBD1	TRBV11-2	.	TRBJ2-7	CASSLYLSTGNYEQYF	TGTGCCAGCAGCTTATACCTATCGACAGGGAACTACGAGCAGTACTTC
TRBD2	TRBV10-3	.	TRBJ2-1	CAISLGLAGEDEQFF	TGTGCCATCAGCCTCGGACTAGCGGGGGAGGATGAGCAGTTCTTC
.	TRBV19	.	TRBJ2-6	CASIVGGSGANVLTF	TGTGCCAGTATAGTCGGGGGTTCTGGGGCCAACGTCCTGACTTTC
TRBD2	TRBV13	.	TRBJ2-3	CASSSTSGRARGTLSDTQYF	TGTGCCAGCAGCTCGACTAGCGGGAGGGCCCGGGGGACGCTCTCAGATACGCAGTATTTT
.	TRBV7-9	.	TRBJ2-7	CASSPPRGEQYF	TGTGCCAGCAGCCCCCCTAGAGGCGAGCAGTACTTC
.	TRBV11-3	.	TRBJ2-5	CASSQSGETQYF	TGTGCCAGCAGCCAGTCGGGAGAGACCCAGTACTTC
TRBD1	TRBV11-2	once	TRBJ2-6	CASSSSGTGSGANVLTF	TGTGCCAGCAGCTCCAGCGGGACAGGGTCCGGGGCCAACGTCCTGACTTTC
.	TRBV7-9	.	TRBJ2-7	CASSWTEAYEQYF	TGTGCCAGCAGCTGGACAGAGGCCTACGAGCAGTACTTC
TRBD2	TRBV7-2	.	TRBJ2-3	CASSLYPGLAGMDTQYF	TGTGCCAGCAGCTTATACCCGGGACTAGCGGGAATGGATACGCAGTATTTT
TRBD1	TRBV27	once	TRBJ2-1	CASTRTGPYNEQFF	TGTGCCAGCACCAGGACAGGGCCTTACAATGAGCAGTTCTTC
.	TRBV2	once	TRBJ1-5	CASLSSAGDQPQHF	TGTGCCAGCCTATCGTCGGCGGGTGATCAGCCCCAGCATTTT
.	TRBV4-1	.	TRBJ1-2	CASSQGRYGYTF	TGCGCCAGCAGCCAAGGGAGGTATGGCTACACCTTC
.	TRBV12-5	.	TRBJ2-3	CASGLVGADTQYF	TGTGCTAGTGGTTTAGTAGGGGCGGATACGCAGTATTTT
TRBD2	TRBV4-2	.	TRBJ2-5	CASSQFKSLAGQETQYF	TGTGCCAGCAGCCAGTTTAAAAGTCTAGCGGGACAAGAGACCCAGTACTTC
TRBD1	TRBV27	once	TRBJ2-1	CASTMINRGRQDNEQFF	TGTGCCAGCACGATGATAAACAGGGGGAGACAGGACAATGAGCAGTTCTTC
TRBD1	TRBV9	.	TRBJ1-4	CASSPGQGRDEKLFF	TGTGCCAGCAGCCCCGGACAGGGGAGGGATGAAAAACTGTTTTTT
.	TRBV11-2	.	TRBJ2-5	CASSLVPGAETQYF	TGTGCCAGCAGCTTAGTCCCGGGTGCGGAGACCCAGTACTTC